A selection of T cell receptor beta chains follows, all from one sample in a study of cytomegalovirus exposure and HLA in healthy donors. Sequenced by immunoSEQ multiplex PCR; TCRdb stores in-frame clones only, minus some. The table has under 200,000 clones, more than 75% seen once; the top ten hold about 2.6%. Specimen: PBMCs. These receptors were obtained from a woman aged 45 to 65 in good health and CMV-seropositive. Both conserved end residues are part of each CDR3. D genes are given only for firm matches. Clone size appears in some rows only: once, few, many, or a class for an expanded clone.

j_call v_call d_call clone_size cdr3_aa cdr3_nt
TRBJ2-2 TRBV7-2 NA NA CASKGGGGGELFF TGTGCCAGCAAGGGCGGGGGCGGCGGGGAGCTGTTTTTT
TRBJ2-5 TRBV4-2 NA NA CASSQERGAMLETQYF TGTGCCAGCAGCCAAGAACGGGGGGCGATGTTAGAGACCCAGTACTTC
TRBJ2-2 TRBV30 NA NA CAWSLTGVGGELFF TGTGCCTGGAGCCTGACCGGGGTCGGGGGGGAGCTGTTTTTT
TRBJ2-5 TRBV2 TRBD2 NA CASRTSGVQETQYF TGTGCCAGCCGGACTAGCGGGGTTCAAGAGACCCAGTACTTC
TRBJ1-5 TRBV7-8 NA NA CASSWGPNQPQHF TGTGCCAGCAGCTGGGGCCCCAATCAGCCCCAGCATTTT
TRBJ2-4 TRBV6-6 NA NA CASSYMGGAVNIQYF TGTGCCAGCAGTTACATGGGGGGGGCGGTAAACATTCAGTACTTC
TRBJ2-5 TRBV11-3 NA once CASSLRRDPGETQYF TGTGCCAGCAGCTTGCGCAGGGATCCGGGCGAGACCCAGTACTTC
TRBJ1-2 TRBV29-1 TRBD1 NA CSIDPGTGVFGYTF TGCAGCATAGATCCCGGGACAGGGGTTTTTGGCTACACCTTC
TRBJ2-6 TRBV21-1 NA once CAGRGTNHPGANVLTF TGTGCCGGCAGAGGGACAAACCACCCTGGGGCCAACGTCCTGACTTTC
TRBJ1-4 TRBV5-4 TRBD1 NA CASSTQGAANEKLFF TGTGCCAGCAGCACACAGGGGGCGGCTAATGAAAAACTGTTTTTT
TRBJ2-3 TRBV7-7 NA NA CASSLGTLTDTQYF TGTGCTAGCAGCCTCGGGACACTCACAGATACGCAGTATTTT
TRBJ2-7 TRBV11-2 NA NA CASKRGQALSYEQYF TGTGCCAGCAAAAGAGGACAAGCGCTCTCCTACGAGCAGTACTTC
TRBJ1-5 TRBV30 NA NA CAWSARPRGGRLGNQPQHF TGTGCCTGGAGTGCCCGACCTCGGGGGGGCCGGTTAGGCAATCAGCCCCAGCATTTT
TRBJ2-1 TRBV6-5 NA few CASSYSIGAGDEQFF TGTGCCAGCAGTTACTCGATCGGAGCAGGGGACGAGCAGTTCTTC
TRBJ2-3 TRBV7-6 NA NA CASSLGGGASDTQYF TGTGCCAGCAGCTTAGGTGGGGGGGCATCAGATACGCAGTATTTT
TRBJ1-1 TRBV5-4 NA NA CASSPQVLNTEAFF TGTGCCAGCAGCCCGCAGGTATTGAACACTGAAGCTTTCTTT
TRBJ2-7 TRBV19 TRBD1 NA CASSVGQGAHEQYF TGTGCCAGTAGTGTCGGACAGGGGGCCCACGAGCAGTACTTC
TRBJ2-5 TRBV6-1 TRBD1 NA CASSGDRKETQYF TGTGCCAGCAGTGGGGACAGAAAAGAGACCCAGTACTTC